What follows are 9 T cell receptor beta chains derived from one specimen sequenced in a study of CD8 T cells in Susac syndrome. Random hexamers were used to reverse transcribe an amount of about 0.5 to 1 ug RNA. In TCRdb, the immunoSEQ multiplex PCR reads were re-called with MiXCR into one record per CDR3 protein. This table holds 330,000 or so distinct CDR3 sequences, 85% found once. Sample: CD8+ T cells from PBMCs. The source is a human donor with multiple sclerosis.

V is TRBV5-1 and J is TRBJ2-3, with D tentatively TRBD1 or TRBD2 (5 bases each). This CDR3 is built from 15 residues. Deletions cut 1 base from V and 1 base from J, with 10 bases between. Germline values: CDR1 SGHRS, CDR2 YFSETQ. Here the CDR3 DNA reads TGCGCCAGCAGCTTGCAGCAGGGAGGCACAGATACGCAGTATTTT. Translating gives CASSLQQGGTDTQYF.

This chain links TRBV30 with TRBJ2-5, with 10 bases identical to TRBD1. The CDR3 has 15 amino acids. CDR1 is GTSNPN and CDR2 is SVGIG in the germline V gene (reference sequence). The V and J ends lost 4 bases and 2 bases, in that order; junction bases with no gene match: 7. CDR3 in amino acids: CAWTYGTGVQETQYF. In nucleotides, the CDR3 is TGTGCCTGGACCTACGGGACAGGGGTGCAAGAGACCCAGTACTTC.

J is TRBJ1-1 and V is TRBV4-1, with D possibly TRBD1 on 6 matching bases. CDR3 length equals 18 residues. The V and J ends lost 1 base and 4 bases respectively, with 22 bases between them. Looked up from germline, CDR1 is MGHRA and CDR2 is YSYEKL. The CDR3 spells CASSQGSSGGPGGTEAFF. CDR3 in DNA: TGCGCCAGCAGCCAAGGGTCCTCGGGGGGGCCTGGGGGCACTGAAGCTTTCTTT.

This clonotype has just one count. The genes are TRBV27 and TRBJ1-4; D is ambiguous. Germline lookup yields CDR1 MNHEY and CDR2 SMNVEV (reference sequence). The CDR3 has 18 amino acids. The germline V and J ends were trimmed by 0 bases and 2 bases, with 16 bases remaining between them. The CDR3 sequence: CASSLSSPWTDTNEKLFF. The CDR3, as DNA: TGTGCCAGCAGTTTATCTAGCCCCTGGACGGACACTAATGAAAAACTGTTTTTT.

The V call is TRBV29-1, the J call TRBJ2-5; no clear D. CDR1 and CDR2 (germline): SQVTM, ANQGSEA. Trimming stripped 2 bases from V and 7 bases from J, with 11 bases between. CDR3 length: 12 residues. The CDR3 loop is CSVEPHVGTQYF. CDR3 sequence (DNA): TGCAGCGTTGAACCCCATGTTGGGACCCAGTACTTC.

This clonotype was detected only a few times. The chain combines TRBV4-1 with TRBJ2-7; D is perhaps TRBD2 (5 bases). Per the germline V gene, CDR1 is MGHRA and CDR2 is YSYEKL. V was shortened by 1 base and J by 5 bases, with 15 bases between the two germline ends. The CDR3 spans 15 residues. The CDR3 DNA reads TGCGCCAGCAGCCAAGGGTCGCTAGCTGAGGACGAGCAGTACTTC. Translating it yields CASSQGSLAEDEQYF.

The chain couples TRBV30 to TRBJ1-1, with a weak D call TRBD1 (6 bases). Trimming took off 5 bases at V and 1 base at J, with 17 bases between the two ends. Per germline, CDR1 GTSNPN and CDR2 SVGIG (reference sequence). The CDR3 loop spans 15 amino acids. The CDR3 is CAWDPLGHSNTEAFF. CDR3 coding DNA: TGTGCCTGGGACCCACTGGGACACTCGAACACTGAAGCTTTCTTT.

The rearrangement links TRBV13 to TRBJ2-5; TRBD2 agrees at 10 bases. CDR1 PRHDT and CDR2 FYEKMQ come from the germline V gene (reference sequence). There are 16 residues in the CDR3. Losses at the gene ends were 2 bases for V and 0 bases for J; bases not matched to a gene: 3. As DNA, the CDR3 is TGTGCCAGCAGCTTAAGACTAGCGGGTCACCAAGAGACCCAGTACTTC. This sequence encodes CASSLRLAGHQETQYF.

This chain uses TRBV29-1 with TRBJ1-1; 7 bases match TRBD1. The CDR3 has 14 residues. From germline, CDR1 is SQVTM and CDR2 ANQGSEA. V trimming: 6 bases; J trimming: 1 base; junction bases outside the gene matches: 8. CDR3 sequence reads: CSVETGFGNTEAFF. The CDR3 DNA sequence: TGCAGCGTGGAGACAGGGTTTGGGAACACTGAAGCTTTCTTT.